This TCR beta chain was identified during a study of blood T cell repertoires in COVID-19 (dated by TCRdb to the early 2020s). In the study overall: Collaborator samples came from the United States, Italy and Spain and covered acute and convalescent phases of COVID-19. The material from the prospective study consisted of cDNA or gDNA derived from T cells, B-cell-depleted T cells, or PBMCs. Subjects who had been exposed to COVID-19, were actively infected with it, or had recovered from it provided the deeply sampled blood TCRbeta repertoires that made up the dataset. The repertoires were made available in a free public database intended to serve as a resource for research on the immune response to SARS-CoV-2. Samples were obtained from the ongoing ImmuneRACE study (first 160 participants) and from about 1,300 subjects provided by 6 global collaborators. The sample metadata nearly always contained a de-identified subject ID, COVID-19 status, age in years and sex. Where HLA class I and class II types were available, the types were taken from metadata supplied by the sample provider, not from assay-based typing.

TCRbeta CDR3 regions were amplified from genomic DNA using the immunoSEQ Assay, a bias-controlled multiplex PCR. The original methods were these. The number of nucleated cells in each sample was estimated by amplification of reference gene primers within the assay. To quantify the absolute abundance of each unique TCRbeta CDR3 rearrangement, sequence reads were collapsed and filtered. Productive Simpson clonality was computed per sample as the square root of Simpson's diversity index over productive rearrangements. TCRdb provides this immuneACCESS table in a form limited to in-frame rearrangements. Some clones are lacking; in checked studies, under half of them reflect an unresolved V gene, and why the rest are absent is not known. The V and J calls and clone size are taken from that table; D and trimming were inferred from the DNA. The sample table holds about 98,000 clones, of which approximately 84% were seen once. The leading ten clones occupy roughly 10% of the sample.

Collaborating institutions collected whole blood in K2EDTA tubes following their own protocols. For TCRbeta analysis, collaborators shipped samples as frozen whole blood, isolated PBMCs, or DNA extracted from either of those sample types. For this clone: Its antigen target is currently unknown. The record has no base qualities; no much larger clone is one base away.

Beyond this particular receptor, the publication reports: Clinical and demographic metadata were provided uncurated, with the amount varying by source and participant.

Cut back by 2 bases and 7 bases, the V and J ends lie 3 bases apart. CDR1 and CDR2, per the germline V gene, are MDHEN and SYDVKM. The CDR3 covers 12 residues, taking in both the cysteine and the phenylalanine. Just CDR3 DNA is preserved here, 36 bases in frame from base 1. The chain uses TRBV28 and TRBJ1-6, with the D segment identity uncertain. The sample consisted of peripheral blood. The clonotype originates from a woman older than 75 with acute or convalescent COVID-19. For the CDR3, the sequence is CASSLQNSPLHF. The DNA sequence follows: TGTGCCAGCAGTTTACAGAATTCACCCCTCCACTTT.